This T cell receptor beta chain was identified during a study of beta chain features in type 1 diabetes. Overall study context: There were some 98 million sorted cells examined across all samples.

The authors reverse transcribed all of the isolated RNA, so sequencing captured expressed TCRB transcripts. Read counts averaged approximately 3.6 million for samples of naive, central memory and regulatory T cells. Measured with immunoSEQ multiplex PCR; TCRdb has only the in-frame clones, and not every one. The sample includes about 130,000 clones, just over 9% of them seen just once. CD45RO/CCR7/CD25/CD127/CD95/CD27 staining was used to isolate CD4+ naive, central memory, regulatory and stem cell-like memory cells by sorting. The germline V gene encodes CDR1 MNHNY and CDR2 SVGAGI (reference sequence). CDR3 size: 15 residues. V dropped 0 bases and J dropped 2; count of bases not matched to a gene: 3.

The V and J genes are TRBV6-6 and TRBJ2-7, with 8 nucleotides matching TRBD2. This TCR derives from a man younger than 35 in good health. The sample consisted of central memory CD4+ T cells from blood. CDR3 coding DNA: TGTGCCAGCAGTTACTCCAGCGGGGGAGCCTACGAGCAGTACTTC. This gives the protein CASSYSSGGAYEQYF.